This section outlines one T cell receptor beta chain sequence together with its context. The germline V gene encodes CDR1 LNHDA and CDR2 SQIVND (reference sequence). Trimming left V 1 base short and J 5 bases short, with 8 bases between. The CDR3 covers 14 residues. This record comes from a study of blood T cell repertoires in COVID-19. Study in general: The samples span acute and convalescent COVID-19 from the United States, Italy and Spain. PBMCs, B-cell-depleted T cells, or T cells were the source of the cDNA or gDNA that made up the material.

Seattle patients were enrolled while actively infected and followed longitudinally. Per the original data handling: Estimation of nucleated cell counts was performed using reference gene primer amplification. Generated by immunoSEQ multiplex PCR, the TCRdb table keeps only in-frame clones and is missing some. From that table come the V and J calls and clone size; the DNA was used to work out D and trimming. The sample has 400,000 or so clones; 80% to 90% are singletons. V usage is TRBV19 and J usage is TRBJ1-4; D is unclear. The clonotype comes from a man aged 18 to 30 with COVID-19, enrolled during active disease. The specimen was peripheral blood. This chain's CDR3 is CASSIVSANEKLFF. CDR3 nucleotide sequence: TGTGCCAGTAGTATAGTCAGCGCGAATGAAAAACTGTTTTTT.